This T cell receptor beta chain was documented in a study of molecular identifiers for immune sequencing clone quantification. From the PCR reads, TCRdb called clonotypes with MiXCR, one entry per CDR3 protein. Among around 300,000 distinct CDR3 sequences listed, 24% were seen once. The CDR3 sequence is 18 residues long. Germline V gene sequence: CDR1 SNHLY, CDR2 FYNNEI. V lost 7 bases and J 2 bases, leaving 21 bases between the germline ends. This TCR came from a human donor in good health. Some libraries in this study had Jurkat cell RNA spiked in. The chain recombines TRBV2 with TRBJ2-6, with D tentatively TRBD2 (5 bases). The sample consisted of naive CD8+ T cells from blood, with Jurkat cell RNA spiked in. Indicated subset: FACS-sorted CD8+CD4-CCR7+CD45RA+ naive T cells. CDR3 sequence: CASIGDLGRAPGANVLTF. In nucleotides, the CDR3 is TGTGCCAGCATCGGGGATTTGGGCCGGGCCCCTGGGGCCAACGTCCTGACTTTC.